The 28 T cell receptor beta chains in this list originate from one sample, sequenced in a study of cytomegalovirus exposure and HLA in healthy donors. Some clones are missing from TCRdb's copy, which holds only in-frame ones; the method was immunoSEQ multiplex PCR. The sample lists 150,000 to 200,000 clones; 86% were seen once. Sequenced material: PBMCs. The receptor source for this set is a woman aged 18 to 35 in good health and CMV-seronegative.

The chain combines TRBV6-5 with TRBJ2-2; D uncertain. Germline lookup yields CDR1 MNHEY and CDR2 SVGAGI. This CDR3 spans 15 amino acids. Trimming stripped 7 bases from V and 2 bases from J, with 14 bases between. CDR3 in amino acids: CASTHSQTNTGELFF. For the CDR3, the DNA is TGTGCCAGCACCCACTCCCAGACTAACACCGGGGAGCTGTTTTTT.

V is TRBV28 and J is TRBJ1-4; D perhaps matches TRBD1 (5 bases). CDR3 length: 16 residues. Trimming cost V 8 bases and J 7 bases, with 23 bases left between them. Germline V gene lookup returns CDR1 MDHEN and CDR2 SYDVKM. The CDR3 protein is CASRDWYDSTLEKLFF. The CDR3 coding sequence is TGTGCCAGCCGGGACTGGTACGACAGTACCCTTGAAAAACTGTTTTTT.

J is TRBJ1-1 and V is TRBV4-1; D uncertain. Between the trimmed V and J ends, which lost 8 bases and 4 bases, there was a span of 14 bases. This CDR3 has 13 amino acids. The germline V gene encodes CDR1 MGHRA and CDR2 YSYEKL. CDR3 loop: CASRESGITEAFF. The CDR3 nucleotides read TGCGCCAGCCGAGAAAGCGGGATCACTGAAGCTTTCTTT.

The rearrangement uses TRBV6-5 and TRBJ2-7; D call uncertain. The CDR3 is 12 residues long. CDR1 and CDR2 (germline): MNHEY, SVGAGI. V gave up 5 bases and J gave up 5 bases, with 10 bases separating them. The CDR3 here is CASSQGGDEQYF. In DNA, the CDR3 is TGTGCCAGCAGTCAAGGCGGAGACGAGCAGTACTTC.

The CDR3 is CASSPGLNTEAFF. In DNA form, the CDR3 reads TGTGCCAGCAGTCCAGGGCTGAACACTGAAGCTTTCTTT. This chain joins TRBV6-5 and TRBJ1-1; a weak D match, TRBD1 (5 bases). Trimming removed 5 bases at V and 0 bases at J, with 7 bases between. Germline V gene sequence: CDR1 MNHEY, CDR2 SVGAGI. The CDR3 has 13 residues.

V gene TRBV10-3 combines with J gene TRBJ2-1; TRBD2 aligns across 7 bases. V dropped 8 bases and J dropped 8; count of bases not matched to a gene: 9. The CDR3 consists of 13 residues. Germline V gives CDR1 ENHRY, CDR2 SYGVKD. The CDR3 here is CAIQGLGRDEQFF. The CDR3 DNA reads as TGTGCCATCCAAGGCTTGGGGAGGGATGAGCAGTTCTTC.

The chain carries TRBV5-1 and TRBJ2-5; 10 nucleotides agree with TRBD2. Trimming removed 0 bases from V and 5 bases from J; junction bases left unmatched: 10. The V gene's germline CDR1 is SGHRS and CDR2 YFSETQ. There are 17 residues in the CDR3. The CDR3 region is CASSLVGLAGAGETQYF. The DNA of the CDR3 is TGCGCCAGCAGCTTGGTAGGGCTAGCGGGAGCCGGGGAGACCCAGTACTTC.

This sequence joins TRBV10-3 and TRBJ1-1; D remains ambiguous. The germline V gene encodes CDR1 ENHRY and CDR2 SYGVKD. The ends were cut back, 3 bases at V and 10 bases at J, with 12 bases in the middle. CDR3 length: 12 amino acids. The CDR3 coding sequence is TGTGCCATCAGTGATTTTGGAGGAAGAGCTTTCTTT. Translation: CAISDFGGRAFF.

V and J are TRBV2 and TRBJ2-3; 7 positions match TRBD1. The CDR3 has 14 residues. Trimming cost V 7 bases and J 2 bases; bases outside gene matches: 6. Per the germline V gene, CDR1 is SNHLY and CDR2 is FYNNEI. The CDR3 loop reads CASTTTGNTDTQYF. Written as DNA, the CDR3 is TGTGCCAGCACCACGACAGGGAACACAGATACGCAGTATTTT.

This chain joins TRBV19 and TRBJ2-7, with 9 bases that match TRBD2. CDR3 length equals 15 residues. With 7 bases clipped from V and 5 bases from J, the junction kept 12 bases outside the gene matches. Germline V gene lookup returns CDR1 LNHDA and CDR2 SQIVND (reference sequence). The CDR3 region is CASTESGTSSHEQYF. For the CDR3, the DNA is TGTGCCAGTACCGAGTCCGGGACTAGCTCTCACGAGCAGTACTTC.

V usage is TRBV5-3 and J usage is TRBJ2-7; D unclear. TRBV5-3 is an ORF, with its function uncertain. The CDR3 covers 13 residues. V dropped 1 base and J dropped 6 bases, with 11 bases sitting between them. The CDR3 sequence is CARSLPQSGEQYF. The CDR3 region has the DNA TGTGCCAGAAGCTTGCCTCAGTCAGGCGAGCAGTACTTC.

The V gene is TRBV19, the J gene TRBJ2-3; TRBD2 is a possible D gene (5 bases). CDR3 length equals 15 residues. V was clipped by 5 bases and J by 1 base, with 13 bases between them. Germline lookup yields CDR1 LNHDA and CDR2 SQIVND (reference sequence). Written as DNA, the CDR3 is TGTGCCAGTAGTCTTGAGGGTTCCCGCACAGATACGCAGTATTTT. Its protein product is CASSLEGSRTDTQYF.

This clone was counted between two and nine times. This chain joins TRBV5-1 and TRBJ1-2, with a weak D call TRBD1 (5 bases). The CDR3 is 13 amino acids. Trimming cost V 8 bases and J 9 bases, with 20 bases left between them. The germline gives CDR1 SGHRS, CDR2 YFSETQ. The CDR3 region is CASARGGNERYTF. The DNA of the CDR3 is TGCGCCAGTGCCCGTGGGGGGAACGAGCGCTACACCTTC.

The rearrangement joins TRBV11-2 to TRBJ2-1; tentatively, D is TRBD2 (5 bases). Germline-derived CDR1 and CDR2 are SGHAT and FQNNGV. The CDR3 covers 14 residues. V lost 0 bases to trimming and J lost 10 bases, with 13 bases between them. The CDR3 spells CASSLDRRGGEQFF. CDR3 DNA sequence: TGTGCCAGCAGCTTAGATAGGAGAGGAGGAGAGCAGTTCTTC.

The chain combines TRBV5-1 with TRBJ2-2; tentatively, D is TRBD2 (6 bases). Germline V gives CDR1 SGHRS, CDR2 YFSETQ. V lost 4 bases, J lost 5 bases, and 15 bases lay in between. This CDR3 comprises 15 residues. The CDR3 loop reads CASSPGSGWTGELFF. CDR3 in DNA: TGCGCCAGCAGCCCCGGGAGCGGGTGGACCGGGGAGCTGTTTTTT.

The chain links TRBV9 to TRBJ2-2, with TRBD1 matching over 7 bases. Germline V gene sequence: CDR1 SGDLS, CDR2 YYNGEE. The CDR3 contains 14 residues. The junction had 4 bases not matched to a gene; V was cut back by 6 bases and J by 2 bases. Written as DNA, the CDR3 is TGTGCCAGCAACCGGGACAGAAACACCGGGGAGCTGTTTTTT. Its translation is CASNRDRNTGELFF.

The chain uses TRBV13 and TRBJ2-7, with D tentatively TRBD2 (6 bases). The CDR3 has 14 amino acids. Looked up from germline, CDR1 is PRHDT and CDR2 is FYEKMQ (reference sequence). Trimming took off 6 bases at V and 1 base at J, with 13 bases between the two ends. Written as DNA, the CDR3 is TGTGCCAGCAGAAACATCGGGGGATCCTACGAGCAGTACTTC. This translates into CASRNIGGSYEQYF.

The chain recombines TRBV25-1 with TRBJ2-3, with a weak D call TRBD2 (5 bases). The CDR3 sequence is 14 residues long. The V end was cut by 5 bases, the J end by 5 bases, with 14 bases between. CDR1 and CDR2 from the germline V gene are MGHDK and SYGVNS. This CDR3 reads CASSIRETIDTQYF. CDR3 bases: TGTGCCAGCAGTATAAGGGAGACTATAGATACGCAGTATTTT.

V is TRBV27 and J is TRBJ2-7; perhaps TRBD2 as D (6 bases). Per germline, CDR1 MNHEY and CDR2 SMNVEV (reference sequence). The CDR3 runs 16 residues. V shed 6 bases and J shed 1 base, with 19 bases lying between them. CDR3 region: CASRGASGGTSYEQYF. In DNA, the CDR3 is TGTGCCAGCAGGGGCGCAAGCGGCGGGACGTCCTACGAGCAGTACTTC.

This sequence joins TRBV6-1 and TRBJ1-5, with TRBD1 as a possible D gene (6 bases). The germline V gene has CDR1 MNHNS and CDR2 SASEGT. There are 14 residues in the CDR3. V was pared by 4 bases and J by 5 bases, with 12 bases between. The CDR3 sequence is CASSVDRSYQPQHF. For the CDR3, the DNA is TGTGCCAGCAGTGTCGACAGGTCTTATCAGCCCCAGCATTTT.

The CDR3 here is CASSVEGQGGSPLHF. The CDR3 coding sequence is TGTGCCAGCAGCGTAGAGGGACAGGGTGGATCACCCCTCCACTTT. The chain is built from TRBV9 and TRBJ1-6, with TRBD1 identical over 9 bases. The V and J ends lost 0 bases and 10 bases, in that order; junction bases with no gene match: 5. CDR3 length equals 15 residues. Germline V gene data show CDR1 as SGDLS and CDR2 as YYNGEE. The full variable domain, completed using reference TRBV9 and TRBJ1-6, is DSGVTQTPKHLITATGQRVTLRCSPRSGDLSVYWYQQSLDQGLQFLIQYYNGEERAKGNILERFSAQQFPDLHSELNLSSLELGDSALYFCASSVEGQGGSPLHFGNGTRLTVT.

The rearrangement uses TRBV5-6 and TRBJ1-3, with D uncertain. CDR1 and CDR2 (germline): SGHDT, YYEEEE. This CDR3 has 15 amino acids. Trimming removed 1 base at V and 0 bases at J, with 8 bases between. The CDR3 loop reads CASSLLRGSGNTIYF. As DNA, the CDR3 is TGTGCCAGCAGCTTGCTTCGGGGCTCTGGAAACACCATATATTTT.

The chain links TRBV7-8 to TRBJ2-2; 8 positions match TRBD1. The CDR3 is made up of 16 amino acids. Per the germline V gene, CDR1 is SGHVS and CDR2 is FQNEAQ. The ends lost 4 bases at V and 0 bases at J; junction bases unmatched: 4. Written as DNA, the CDR3 is TGTGCCAGCAGCTGGGGACAGGCCGCGAACACCGGGGAGCTGTTTTTT. This translates into CASSWGQAANTGELFF.

The chain employs TRBV7-9 and TRBJ1-6; TRBD1 aligns across 8 bases. After removal of 3 bases from V and 3 bases from J, the junction contained 10 bases not matched to a gene. The CDR3 spans 18 residues. Germline CDR1 is SEHNR and CDR2 is FQNEAQ (reference sequence). In DNA form, the CDR3 reads TGTGCCAGCAGCTTCCAAGTTCCAGGGGGCATCTATAATTCACCCCTCCACTTT. Protein: CASSFQVPGGIYNSPLHF. The whole variable domain, remainder taken from reference TRBV7-9 and TRBJ1-6, is DTGVSQNPRHKITKRGQNVTFRCDPISEHNRLYWYRQTLGQGPEFLTYFQNEAQLEKSRLLSDRFSAERPKGSFSTLEIQRTEQGDSAMYLCASSFQVPGGIYNSPLHFGNGTRLTVT.

The chain carries TRBV5-1 and TRBJ2-1, with TRBD2 matching 10 bases. CDR1 and CDR2 from the germline V gene are SGHRS and YFSETQ. The ends lost 5 bases at V and 4 bases at J; junction bases unmatched: 3. The CDR3 spans 14 residues. This CDR3 is CASSRTSGYNEQFF. The CDR3 nucleotides read TGCGCCAGCAGTCGGACTAGCGGATACAATGAGCAGTTCTTC.

This chain links TRBV19 with TRBJ2-2; TRBD2 matches 10 bases. CDR1 LNHDA and CDR2 SQIVND come from the germline V gene (reference sequence). V lost 2 bases, J lost 7 bases, and 4 bases stayed unmatched. The length of the CDR3 is 15 residues. CDR3 DNA: TGTGCCAGTAGTATACTAGCGGGAGCGGTCGGGGAGCTGTTTTTT. This gives the protein CASSILAGAVGELFF. The full variable domain, completed using reference TRBV19 and TRBJ2-2, is DGGITQSPKYLFRKEGQNVTLSCEQNLNHDAMYWYRQDPGQGLRLIYYSQIVNDFQKGDIAEGYSVSREKKESFPLTVTSAQKNPTAFYLCASSILAGAVGELFFGEGSRLTVL.

J is TRBJ1-2 and V is TRBV5-4; 7 nucleotides line up with TRBD1. J was trimmed by 2 bases and V by 4 bases; bases with no gene match: 8. There are 15 residues in the CDR3. From germline, CDR1 is SGHNT and CDR2 YYREEE (reference sequence). The CDR3 DNA follows: TGTGCCAGCAGCAAGGGGACAGATTTAAACTATGGCTACACCTTC. Its protein product is CASSKGTDLNYGYTF.

The chain has TRBV5-4 and TRBJ1-4; TRBD1 matches at 9 bases. CDR1 SGHNT and CDR2 YYREEE come from the germline V gene (reference sequence). V lost 4 bases and J lost 4; bases outside the gene matches: 5. The CDR3 has 15 amino acids. The CDR3 loop is CASSTTGGHNEKLFF. CDR3 DNA sequence: TGTGCCAGCAGCACGACAGGGGGACATAATGAAAAACTGTTTTTT.